The rows below give T cell receptor beta chains drawn from one sample of a study of blood T cell repertoires in COVID-19. Libraries were prepared by immunoSEQ multiplex PCR; TCRdb keeps only in-frame clonotypes and omits some of them. Of 150,000 or so clones listed, over 80% were seen once; the top ten hold roughly 1.6%. The sequencing sample was made of peripheral blood. These receptor sequences come from a woman aged 45-65 years with acute or convalescent COVID-19. Each CDR3 is given with its conserved first and last residue.

CDR3aa,v_gene,j_gene
CAWRGGFSGELFF,TRBV30,TRBJ2-2
CASSALAGTDTQYF,TRBV9,TRBJ2-3
CASSVGDSGQPQHF,TRBV9,TRBJ1-5
CASSYSGTGNYGYTF,TRBV6-5,TRBJ1-2
CASSYIQGLYNEQFF,TRBV6-5,TRBJ2-1
CASSNLDRGTEAFF,TRBV5-5,TRBJ1-1
CASSVGGGAGGYTF,TRBV9,TRBJ1-2
CASSATRGDQPQHF,TRBV2,TRBJ1-5
CAREGRNAPYQETQYF,TRBV27,TRBJ2-5
CASSGTGGEAFF,TRBV18,TRBJ1-1
CASSRGTGVNIQYF,TRBV18,TRBJ2-4
CASSRDRGAKNIQYF,TRBV2,TRBJ2-4
CASSDNPFNEKLFF,TRBV6-5,TRBJ1-4
CASSPPGAPDTQYF,TRBV3-1/TRBV3-2,TRBJ2-3
CASSLVQGYEQYF,TRBV11-2,TRBJ2-7
CASSWDRNYGYTF,TRBV11-2,TRBJ1-2
CASSQAGVYTDTQYF,TRBV3-1/TRBV3-2,TRBJ2-3
CASSTDRGTSPLHF,TRBV5-6,TRBJ1-6
CASSLGTGQETQYF,TRBV7-9,TRBJ2-5
CASSQLQGPGQETQYF,TRBV3-1/TRBV3-2,TRBJ2-5
CASSPGQSNQPQHF,TRBV18,TRBJ1-5
CASSLGRGTEAFF,TRBV12-3/TRBV12-4,TRBJ1-1
CASSLTINYGYTF,TRBV6-5,TRBJ1-2
CATSDLDSLYGYTF,TRBV24-1,TRBJ1-2
CSVRRQGHDYGYTF,TRBV29-1,TRBJ1-2
CASSLGAVDVIIAFF,TRBV5-5,TRBJ1-1
CASRGVYREHYGYTF,TRBV25-1,TRBJ1-2
CAIASAGGPGGDTQYF,TRBV10-3,TRBJ2-3
CATSGTGDNNSPLHF,TRBV15,TRBJ1-6
CASSLTFGGNTEAFF,TRBV13,TRBJ1-1
CAIKGTGAEQYF,TRBV10-3,TRBJ2-7
CASSPRGTGGGYTF,TRBV19,TRBJ1-2
CASSLSRGNYNEQFF,TRBV4-1,TRBJ2-1
CASSGQDYGYTF,TRBV12-3/TRBV12-4,TRBJ1-2
CASSSWTEQETQYF,TRBV11-2,TRBJ2-5
CASSSRSGVSTDTQYF,TRBV11-3,TRBJ2-3
CASSLRQLVNTEAFF,TRBV5-6,TRBJ1-1
CASSLGYQGLYEQYF,TRBV5-6,TRBJ2-7
CASSNSQARPYEQYF,TRBV7-2,TRBJ2-7
CASSTQTGGNTEAFF,TRBV11-2,TRBJ1-1
CAWSAGGNYEQYF,TRBV30,TRBJ2-7
CASSLVLDREQYF,TRBV5-5,TRBJ2-7
CASSQPGYGYTF,TRBV3-1/TRBV3-2,TRBJ1-2
CAWSAGTGYQETQYF,TRBV30,TRBJ2-5
CASSGLAGGVEQYF,TRBV18,TRBJ2-7
CASRLAAYEQYF,TRBV6-5,TRBJ2-7
CASSQGGFPDTQYF,TRBV4-1,TRBJ2-3
CASSPGASGFYNEQFF,TRBV27,TRBJ2-1
CAWSVFGRQGYEQYF,TRBV30,TRBJ2-7
CASSPRRTGGNEQYF,TRBV18,TRBJ2-7
CATSRVGTGNEQFF,TRBV15,TRBJ2-1
CASSTDRALETQYF,TRBV2,TRBJ2-5
CASSLVSVYGTQYF,TRBV7-9,TRBJ2-5